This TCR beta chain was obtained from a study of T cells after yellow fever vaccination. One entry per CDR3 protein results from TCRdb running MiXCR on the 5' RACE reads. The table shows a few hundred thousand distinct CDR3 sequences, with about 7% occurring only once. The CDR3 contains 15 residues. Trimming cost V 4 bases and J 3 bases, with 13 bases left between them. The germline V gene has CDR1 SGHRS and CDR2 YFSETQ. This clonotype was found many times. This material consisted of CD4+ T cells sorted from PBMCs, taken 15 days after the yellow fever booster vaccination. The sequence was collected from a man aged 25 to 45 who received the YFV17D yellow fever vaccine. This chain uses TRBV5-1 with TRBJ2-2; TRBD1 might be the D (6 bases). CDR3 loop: CASSPRTVDTGELFF. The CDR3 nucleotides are TGCGCCAGCAGCCCTCGGACAGTTGACACCGGGGAGCTGTTTTTT.